Listed below are T cell receptor beta chains from one sample, sequenced in a study of T-cell memory formation after mild COVID-19. Using its own MiXCR run on the 5' RACE reads, TCRdb lists one record per CDR3 protein. The data contain 200,000 to 250,000 distinct CDR3 sequences, about a sixth of them seen just once; the ten biggest clones take up around 3.4%. The sequenced sample consisted of PBMCs or a T cell subset sorted from them (not recorded which). These receptors were taken from a man aged 18-30 years who had mild COVID-19 (a few samples of this study predate the infection). Cell type and time point are not known. CDR3s include the opening cysteine and the closing phenylalanine or tryptophan. A D gene is named only where the DNA matches it firmly. Rows give clone size only sometimes, using once, few, many, or a class for an expanded clone.

>TRBJ2-5|TRBV6-1|NA|few
TGTGCCAGCAGTTACCTTCCCCACACAGGGCAAGAGACCCAGTACTTC
CASSYLPHTGQETQYF
>TRBJ1-1|TRBV12-3/TRBV12-4|TRBD1|few
TGTGCCAGCAGCCAGGGGGACAGAAACACTGAAGCTTTCTTT
CASSQGDRNTEAFF
>TRBJ2-3|TRBV7-2|TRBD2|many
TGTGCCAGCAGCCGACCCGCGGGGGGCTCCAGCCTCGGACATACGCAGTATTTT
CASSRPAGGSSLGHTQYF
>TRBJ2-1|TRBV4-3|TRBD2|few
TGCGCCAGCAGCCCCGGACTAGCGGGGGCATTTAAGCAGTTCTTC
CASSPGLAGAFKQFF
>TRBJ1-2|TRBV20-1|NA|NA
TGCAGTGCTAGAGATCCCGGTGGCTACACCTTC
CSARDPGGYTF
>TRBJ2-3|TRBV10-2|TRBD2|NA
TGCGCCAGCAGTACCCTTAGCGGGTACACAGATACGCAGTATTTT
CASSTLSGYTDTQYF
>TRBJ2-2|TRBV11-2|NA|many
TGTGCCAGCAGCTTAGTTGGGGGGAACACCGGGGAGCTGTTTTTT
CASSLVGGNTGELFF
>TRBJ1-1|TRBV6-5|NA|NA
TGTGCCAGCAGTTACCTCCCTCTTTCAGAAGCTTTCTTT
CASSYLPLSEAFF
>TRBJ1-4|TRBV24-1|TRBD1|NA
TGTGCCACCAGTGACCCCGGGACAGGGACCCATGAAAAACTGTTTTTT
CATSDPGTGTHEKLFF
>TRBJ2-7|TRBV6-2/TRBV6-3|TRBD1|NA
TGTGCCAGCAGTCAACCGGACAGGGGCTCCTACGAGCAGTACTTC
CASSQPDRGSYEQYF
>TRBJ2-7|TRBV7-3|NA|few
TGTGCCAGCAGCTTTTCGGAGGATGGCGAGCAGTACTTC
CASSFSEDGEQYF
>TRBJ2-1|TRBV5-1|NA|NA
TGCGCCAGCAGCGTACAGCCGGGGAACTACAATGAGCAGTTCTTC
CASSVQPGNYNEQFF
>TRBJ1-1|TRBV9|NA|few
TGTGCCAGCAGCGTTGACATGAACACTGAAGCTTTCTTT
CASSVDMNTEAFF
>TRBJ1-5|TRBV6-5|NA|NA
TGTGCCAGCAGTTACGGTAGCAATCAGCCCCAGCATTTT
CASSYGSNQPQHF
>TRBJ2-2|TRBV7-2|TRBD1|few
TGTGCCAGCAGCTTAGGTGGCAGGGGGCATGGCGGGGAGCTGTTTTTT
CASSLGGRGHGGELFF
>TRBJ2-2|TRBV9|NA|few
TGTGCCAGCAGCGTTTGGGGTCGGACGAACACCGGGGAGCTGTTTTTT
CASSVWGRTNTGELFF
>TRBJ1-1|TRBV5-1|TRBD1|few
TGCGACAGCAGCCGAGACCCGGGGGACAGGGATGCTTTCTTT
CDSSRDPGDRDAFF
>TRBJ1-2|TRBV18|NA|NA
TGTGCCAGCTCAATGGGAACTAACTATGGCTACACCTTC
CASSMGTNYGYTF
>TRBJ1-1|TRBV20-1|TRBD1|NA
TGCAGTGCTGAACAGGGGCTTCGAGGAACTGAAGCTTTCTTT
CSAEQGLRGTEAFF
>TRBJ2-6|TRBV4-1|NA|NA
TGCGCCAGCAGCCAAGATCGGGGGACTGGGGCCAACGTCCTGACTTTC
CASSQDRGTGANVLTF
>TRBJ2-6|TRBV11-2|NA|few
TGTGCCAGCAGGCAACCGAGACAGGTTTACTCTGGGGCCAACGTCCTGACTTTC
CASRQPRQVYSGANVLTF
>TRBJ1-6|TRBV7-9|NA|NA
TGTGCCAGCAGCCCAGAGGGGTCCTCCTATAATTCACCCCTCCACTTT
CASSPEGSSYNSPLHF
>TRBJ2-2|TRBV7-3|NA|NA
TGTGCCAGCAGCTTAAGCACAGTGAACACCGGGGAGCTGTTTTTT
CASSLSTVNTGELFF
>TRBJ1-2|TRBV18|NA|NA
TGTGCCAGCTCACTTTTACAGGTTTGGGCGTACACCTTC
CASSLLQVWAYTF
>TRBJ1-1|TRBV7-2|NA|many
TGTGCCAGCAGCTTAGGGGCGAACACTGAAGCTTTCTTT
CASSLGANTEAFF
>TRBJ2-3|TRBV20-1|NA|NA
TGCAGTGTACTACACCCCGGGGCGGATACGCAGTATTTT
CSVLHPGADTQYF
>TRBJ1-1|TRBV7-9|NA|NA
TGTGCCAGCAGCAGAGCCGGGGGTACGGCTTTCTTT
CASSRAGGTAFF
>TRBJ2-3|TRBV4-2|NA|many
TGTGCCAGCAGCCCGGCCGGCGGGGCAGGAGATACGCAGTATTTT
CASSPAGGAGDTQYF
>TRBJ1-1|TRBV6-1|NA|NA
TGTGCCAGCAACCCCCAGGGGCTGAGGACTGAAGCTTTCTTT
CASNPQGLRTEAFF
>TRBJ2-1|TRBV7-7|NA|NA
TGTGCTAGCAGCTTAGGTCTAGCGTTACCCTACAATGAGCAGTTCTTC
CASSLGLALPYNEQFF
>TRBJ1-4|TRBV5-1|TRBD1|many
TGCGCCAGCAGCCGCGCCGGGACAGGGGGTAATGAAAAACTGTTTTTT
CASSRAGTGGNEKLFF
>TRBJ2-3|TRBV12-3/TRBV12-4|NA|once
TGTGCCAGCAGATTACCCCTACGGGGGTTTAGCACAGATACGCAGTATTTT
CASRLPLRGFSTDTQYF
>TRBJ2-5|TRBV5-1|NA|many
TGCGCCAGCGGCGGGGGCGCCCAAGAGACCCAGTACTTC
CASGGGAQETQYF
>TRBJ2-3|TRBV5-1|TRBD1|NA
TGCGCCAGCAGCACGGACAGGGGGGGAACAGATACGCAGTATTTT
CASSTDRGGTDTQYF
>TRBJ2-3|TRBV4-3|NA|NA
TGCGCCAGCAGCCAAGATGGTCGCCGAGCAGATACGCAGTATTTT
CASSQDGRRADTQYF
>TRBJ1-1|TRBV6-6|NA|few
TGTGCCAGCAGTTACGCAAGGGGCACCCATGAAGCTTTCTTT
CASSYARGTHEAFF
>TRBJ2-1|TRBV7-2|NA|many
TGTGCCAGCAGGTTCGGTGGAGCCAATGAGCAGTTCTTC
CASRFGGANEQFF
>TRBJ1-1|TRBV6-5|NA|NA
TGTGCCAGCAGTAGACAGGCTATGAACACTGAAGCTTTCTTT
CASSRQAMNTEAFF
>TRBJ2-5|TRBV2|NA|few
TGTGCCAGCAGGGCGGATGGCCAAGAGACCCAGTACTTC
CASRADGQETQYF
>TRBJ1-5|TRBV2|NA|NA
TGTGCCAGCAAAGCAGGAGGCGGGAATCAGCCCCAGCATTTT
CASKAGGGNQPQHF
>TRBJ1-1|TRBV20-1|NA|NA
TGCAGTGCTACCACAGGGTCTGTGAACACTGAAGCTTTCTTT
CSATTGSVNTEAFF
>TRBJ1-1|TRBV7-9|NA|few
TGTGCCAGCAGCTTAGATGGATTTTACACTGAAGCTTTCTTT
CASSLDGFYTEAFF
>TRBJ1-1|TRBV6-5|TRBD1|NA
TGTGCCAGCAGTTACTCCGGACAGGGGAGCACTGAAGCTTTCTTT
CASSYSGQGSTEAFF
>TRBJ2-7|TRBV6-5|TRBD1|few
TGTGCCAGCAGAGACAGGGGGCCCTACGAGCAGTACTTC
CASRDRGPYEQYF
>TRBJ1-2|TRBV5-1|TRBD1|NA
TGCGCCAGCACCCAATCGGGACAGGGGGCGTTCGATAACTATGGCTACACCTTC
CASTQSGQGAFDNYGYTF